These 28 T cell receptor beta chains originate from one sample sequenced in a study of T cells after yellow fever vaccination. MiXCR, run by TCRdb on the 5' RACE reads, gives a single entry per CDR3 protein. The profile shows 300,000 to 350,000 distinct CDR3 sequences, approximately 4% of them singletons. The input for sequencing was PBMCs, taken 15 days after the yellow fever booster vaccination. These receptors originate from a man aged 18 to 30 who received the YFV17D yellow fever vaccine.

The chain's CDR3 is CASSLDPLPTDTQYF. The CDR3 nucleotides read TGTGCCAGCAGCTTAGACCCCCTCCCGACAGATACGCAGTATTTT. J is TRBJ2-3 and V is TRBV7-9; D is uncertain. Germline CDR1 and CDR2: SEHNR and FQNEAQ (reference sequence). The V and J ends lost 1 base and 3 bases respectively, with 11 bases between them. The CDR3 loop spans 15 amino acids.

There are many counts of this clonotype. The chain uses TRBV7-2 and TRBJ2-3, with TRBD2 identical over 11 bases. Germline-derived CDR1 and CDR2 are SGHTA and FQGNSA. The CDR3 has 16 amino acids. V was pared by 3 bases and J by 5 bases, with 7 bases of the junction left unmatched. The CDR3 region has the DNA TGTGCCAGCAGCTTGCACCGACTAGCGGGGCAAGATACGCAGTATTTT. As protein: CASSLHRLAGQDTQYF.

This clonotype came up many times. The chain recombines TRBV12-3 or TRBV12-4 with TRBJ2-7, with a tentative D call TRBD1 (5 bases). V dropped 1 base and J dropped 4 bases, with 11 bases sitting between them. This CDR3 has 14 amino acids. CDR3 DNA sequence: TGTGCCAGCAGTTTAGGGCAGGGCTGGTACGAGCAGTACTTC. Protein sequence: CASSLGQGWYEQYF.

This clonotype was found a few times. The chain has TRBV7-8 and TRBJ2-3; 10 positions match TRBD2. With 0 bases clipped from V and 3 bases from J, the junction kept 9 bases outside the gene matches. Germline CDR1 reads SGHVS; CDR2 reads FQNEAQ. CDR3 size: 18 residues. The CDR3 DNA is TGTGCCAGCAGCTTAGCACTAGCGGGGCCATACGGTACAGATACGCAGTATTTT. Protein: CASSLALAGPYGTDTQYF.

Ten or more counts support this clonotype. This chain joins TRBV10-3 and TRBJ2-1; 15 positions agree with TRBD2. Losses at the gene ends were 6 bases for V and 2 bases for J; bases not matched to a gene: 5. This CDR3 contains 17 residues. Per germline, CDR1 ENHRY and CDR2 SYGVKD. CDR3 coding DNA: TGTGCCATCAGGGGACTAGCGGGGGGAGCAACCTACAATGAGCAGTTCTTC. It encodes CAIRGLAGGATYNEQFF.

Ten or more counts support this clonotype. The chain links TRBV20-1 to TRBJ2-7; TRBD2 matches at 8 bases. V lost 5 bases to trimming and J lost 0 bases; unmatched junction nucleotides: 6. The CDR3 totals 14 residues. CDR1 and CDR2 (germline): DFQATT, SNEGSKA (reference sequence). This chain's CDR3 is CSAVERGTSYEQYF. As DNA, the CDR3 is TGCAGTGCTGTCGAGCGGGGGACCTCCTACGAGCAGTACTTC.

The V gene is TRBV5-1, the J gene TRBJ1-1, with a possible D match to TRBD1 (5 bases). V lost 1 base and J 1 base, leaving 11 bases between the germline ends. CDR3 size: 15 residues. Germline assignment: CDR1 SGHRS and CDR2 YFSETQ. The CDR3 loop reads CASSLTQETNTEAFF. CDR3 coding DNA: TGCGCCAGCAGCTTGACACAGGAAACGAACACTGAAGCTTTCTTT.

This clonotype was detected a few times. The chain uses TRBV5-1 and TRBJ2-1; TRBD1 aligns across 7 bases. In germline, CDR1 is SGHRS, CDR2 YFSETQ. This CDR3 is built from 16 residues. V lost 4 bases, J lost 4 bases, and 11 bases stayed unmatched. This CDR3 reads CASSPVTGATYNEQFF. CDR3 nucleotides: TGCGCCAGCAGCCCGGTAACAGGGGCGACGTACAATGAGCAGTTCTTC.

This chain joins TRBV5-1 and TRBJ2-2; the D gene is possibly TRBD2 (6 bases). V was shortened by 4 bases and J by 6 bases, with 10 bases between the two germline ends. CDR1 and CDR2 (germline): SGHRS, YFSETQ. The CDR3 is 13 residues long. The DNA for the CDR3 is TGCGCCAGCAGCATGGGACTGGCCGGGGAGCTGTTTTTT. Amino acid sequence: CASSMGLAGELFF.

This clonotype has a count of ten or more. The gene calls are TRBV20-1 and TRBJ2-3; 14 bases match TRBD2. The germline V gene encodes CDR1 DFQATT and CDR2 SNEGSKA (reference sequence). The CDR3 consists of 15 residues. CDR3 coding DNA: TGCAGCATGAGACTAGCGGGGGGGGGCACAGATACGCAGTATTTT. Translating gives CSMRLAGGGTDTQYF.

This clonotype was counted at least ten times. This CDR3 reads CASSFFGNEKLFF. DNA of the CDR3: TGTGCCAGCAGCTTTTTCGGTAATGAAAAACTGTTTTTT. The chain is built from TRBV5-4 and TRBJ1-4, with no clear D. Trimming took off 2 bases at V and 4 bases at J, with 6 bases between the two ends. CDR3 length: 13 residues. Germline V lookup: CDR1 SGHNT, CDR2 YYREEE (reference sequence).

Many counts were recorded for this clonotype. The rearrangement joins TRBV5-1 to TRBJ1-1; a weak D match, TRBD1 (6 bases). The length of the CDR3 is 14 residues. Trimming took 0 bases from V and 11 from J, leaving 17 bases between them. Germline V gene lookup returns CDR1 SGHRS and CDR2 YFSETQ. The CDR3 DNA follows: TGCGCCAGCAGCTTGGGACAGGAGCCTAGAGTGGCTTTCTTT. Its protein is CASSLGQEPRVAFF.

At least ten counts were recorded for this clonotype. J is TRBJ2-1 and V is TRBV9; TRBD1 might be the D (6 bases). V was pared by 0 bases and J by 1 base, with 14 bases between. The CDR3 runs to 17 residues. Germline loops: CDR1 SGDLS, CDR2 YYNGEE. This CDR3 reads CASSVVHAGESYNEQFF. The CDR3, as DNA: TGTGCCAGCAGCGTAGTCCACGCAGGGGAATCCTACAATGAGCAGTTCTTC.

This sequence joins TRBV24-1 and TRBJ2-5; the D is unclear. V gave up 0 bases and J gave up 5 bases, with 0 bases separating them. Per germline, CDR1 KGHDR and CDR2 SFDVKD. This CDR3 is 11 amino acids long. The CDR3 sequence is CATSDLETQYF. As DNA, the CDR3 is TGTGCCACCAGTGATTTGGAGACCCAGTACTTC.

This clonotype has a count of ten or more. The chain carries TRBV10-3 and TRBJ2-7, with TRBD2 matching over 9 bases. This CDR3 has 14 residues. From germline, CDR1 is ENHRY and CDR2 SYGVKD. The junction had 10 bases not matched to a gene; V was cut back by 6 bases and J by 7 bases. CDR3 nucleotide sequence: TGTGCCATCAGACAGGCTAGCGGGGTAGGAGAGCAGTACTTC. This translates into CAIRQASGVGEQYF.

There are many counts of this clonotype. J is TRBJ1-4 and V is TRBV27; TRBD1 matches at 7 bases. CDR1 is MNHEY and CDR2 is SMNVEV in the germline V gene (reference sequence). The CDR3 has 14 residues. The junction had 7 bases not matched to a gene; V was cut back by 6 bases and J by 6 bases. In nucleotides, the CDR3 is TGTGCCAGCAGGACAGGGTATAAGGATGAAAAACTGTTTTTT. As protein: CASRTGYKDEKLFF.

This clonotype showed up just a few times. V is TRBV7-9 and J is TRBJ2-1; a weak D match, TRBD1 (7 bases). The CDR3 is 16 residues long. The germline V gene encodes CDR1 SEHNR and CDR2 FQNEAQ (reference sequence). Trimming shortened V by 7 bases and J by 4 bases, and 20 bases separated the two germline ends. The CDR3 DNA is TGTGCCAGCATCCCCACGCGGGACAGCATATACAATGAGCAGTTCTTC. This encodes CASIPTRDSIYNEQFF.

This clonotype has just a few counts. The V call is TRBV20-1, the J call TRBJ2-3, with 10 bases matching TRBD2. The CDR3 has 14 residues. The V segment lost 8 bases and the J segment 2 bases; nucleotides outside the gene matches: 7. The germline V gene encodes CDR1 DFQATT and CDR2 SNEGSKA (reference sequence). The CDR3 reads CSSLAGDLTDTQYF. DNA for the CDR3: TGCAGTAGTCTAGCGGGGGACCTCACAGATACGCAGTATTTT.

In its sample, this clonotype was seen a few times. The chain carries TRBV7-3 and TRBJ2-5, with D possibly matching TRBD1 (5 bases). The V gene's germline CDR1 is SGHTA and CDR2 FQGTGA. The V end was cut by 5 bases, the J end by 5 bases, with 18 bases between. This CDR3 spans 15 amino acids. DNA of the CDR3: TGTGCCAGCAGCCATTGGGGCGAATTGGGGGAGACCCAGTACTTC. Residues: CASSHWGELGETQYF.

This clonotype was observed a handful of times. V gene TRBV10-3 combines with J gene TRBJ2-2, with D perhaps matching TRBD2 (6 bases). Trimming pared 2 bases from V and 3 bases from J, leaving 10 bases between. Germline V gene lookup returns CDR1 ENHRY and CDR2 SYGVKD. This CDR3 contains 15 residues. CDR3 residues: CAISEKGTDTGELFF. The CDR3 DNA follows: TGTGCCATCAGTGAGAAGGGGACTGACACCGGGGAGCTGTTTTTT.

This clonotype was detected a few times. CDR3 sequence reads: CASSQGTSGGAADTQYF. In nucleotides, the CDR3 is TGTGCCAGCAGCCAAGGGACTAGCGGGGGGGCGGCAGATACGCAGTATTTT. The chain employs TRBV4-2 and TRBJ2-3, with 15 bases aligning to TRBD2. CDR3 length: 17 residues. Germline V lookup: CDR1 LGHNA, CDR2 YNFKEQ. Trimming removed 1 base from V and 4 bases from J; junction bases left unmatched: 3.

This clonotype has a count of ten or more. The V gene is TRBV5-1, the J gene TRBJ1-2, with D uncertain. The CDR3 runs to 14 residues. Germline assignment: CDR1 SGHRS and CDR2 YFSETQ. Between the trimmed V and J ends, which lost 0 bases and 2 bases, there was a span of 8 bases. CDR3 DNA: TGCGCCAGCAGCTTGGAGTCAGTGAACTATGGCTACACCTTC. It is translated as CASSLESVNYGYTF. The full variable domain, with the rest looked up from reference TRBV5-1 and TRBJ1-2, is KAGVTQTPRYLIKTRGQQVTLSCSPISGHRSVSWYQQTPGQGLQFLFEYFSETQRNKGNFPGRFSGRQFSNSRSEMNVSTLELGDSALYLCASSLESVNYGYTFGSGTRLTVV.

The sample holds many counts of this clonotype. This chain uses TRBV6-2 or TRBV6-3 with TRBJ1-1; D might be TRBD1 (6 bases). The CDR3 runs to 12 residues. Germline V CDR1 and CDR2: MNHEY, SVGEGT. Trimming stripped 7 bases from V and 5 bases from J, with 11 bases between. In nucleotides, the CDR3 is TGTGCCAGCAACCTACAGGGAACTGAAGCTTTCTTT. Protein product: CASNLQGTEAFF.

The chain couples TRBV9 to TRBJ2-2; no clear D gene. CDR1 is SGDLS, CDR2 YYNGEE, per germline. This CDR3 has 13 residues. The V end was cut by 3 bases, the J end by 3 bases, with 6 bases between. CDR3 in amino acids: CASSGRHTGELFF. The CDR3 DNA reads TGTGCCAGCAGCGGTCGGCACACCGGGGAGCTGTTTTTT.

The gene calls are TRBV4-3 and TRBJ1-6; no clear D gene. V gave up 0 bases and J gave up 8 bases, with 11 bases separating them. The CDR3 runs to 15 residues. Per the germline V gene, CDR1 is LGHNA and CDR2 is YSLEER. CDR3 protein: CASSQDLKRDSPLHF. The CDR3 DNA sequence: TGCGCCAGCAGCCAAGATTTGAAGAGAGATTCACCCCTCCACTTT.

The chain is built from TRBV30 and TRBJ2-7; the D is unclear. V was clipped by 1 base and J by 3 bases, with 4 bases between them. This CDR3 is built from 11 residues. The germline V gene encodes CDR1 GTSNPN and CDR2 SVGIG (reference sequence). CDR3 DNA sequence: TGTGCCTGGAGTGCTTTCTACGAGCAGTACTTC. Translated: CAWSAFYEQYF.

The chain links TRBV5-1 to TRBJ2-5; D remains ambiguous. Germline loops: CDR1 SGHRS, CDR2 YFSETQ. The CDR3 has 12 amino acids. Between the trimmed V and J ends, which lost 4 bases and 2 bases, there was a span of 6 bases. The CDR3 here is CASSEEQETQYF. The DNA of the CDR3 is TGCGCCAGCAGCGAAGAACAAGAGACCCAGTACTTC.

There are many counts of this clonotype. CDR3 in DNA: TGTGCCAGCAGCTTAGCCCGACAGACTGAAGCTTTCTTT. It specifies CASSLARQTEAFF. The V call is TRBV11-3, the J call TRBJ1-1; D might be TRBD1 (5 bases). V lost 1 base, J lost 5 bases, and 8 bases lay in between. Germline assignment: CDR1 SGHNT and CDR2 YENEEA. The CDR3 runs 13 residues.